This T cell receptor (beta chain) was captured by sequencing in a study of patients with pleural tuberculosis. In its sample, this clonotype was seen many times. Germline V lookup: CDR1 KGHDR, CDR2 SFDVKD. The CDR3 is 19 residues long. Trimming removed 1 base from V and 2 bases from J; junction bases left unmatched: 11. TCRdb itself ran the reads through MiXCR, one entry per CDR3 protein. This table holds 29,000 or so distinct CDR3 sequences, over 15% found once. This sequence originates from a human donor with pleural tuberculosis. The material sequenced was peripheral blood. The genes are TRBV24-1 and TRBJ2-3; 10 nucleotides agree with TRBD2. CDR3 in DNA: TGTGCCACCAGTGATTTACAAGCGGGAGGGCTCGACTACACAGATACGCAGTATTTT. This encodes CATSDLQAGGLDYTDTQYF.